Below, 6 T cell receptor beta chains from the same sample are listed, as sequenced in a study of T cell repertoires in cytomegalovirus infection. MiXCR was run by TCRdb on the reads, yielding one entry per CDR3 protein. The data show 450,000 to 550,000 distinct CDR3 sequences, 16% seen once. Sequenced input: CD8+ T cells from PBMCs. The receptors originated from a human donor in good health (CMV status not recorded). Some clones in this sample may be carry-over from other donors' samples.

The genes are TRBV10-3 and TRBJ2-7; 10 nucleotides line up with TRBD2. This CDR3 contains 11 residues. The germline gives CDR1 ENHRY, CDR2 SYGVKD. V was pared by 10 bases and J by 6 bases, with 3 bases of the junction left unmatched. CDR3 nucleotide sequence: TGTGCCACCTGGACTAGCGGCGAGCAGTACTTC. It translates to CATWTSGEQYF.

This clonotype came up many times. The gene calls are TRBV7-6 and TRBJ1-1; 8 nucleotides agree with TRBD1. V shed 5 bases and J 7 bases; nucleotides not matched to a gene: 6. Germline CDR1 reads SGHVS; CDR2 reads FNYEAQ. The CDR3 is 13 residues long. CDR3 protein: CASSVGTGLEAFF. CDR3 nucleotide sequence: TGTGCCAGCAGCGTCGGGACAGGCCTTGAAGCTTTCTTT. Together with reference TRBV7-6 and TRBJ1-1, the CDR3 gives the full variable domain: GAGVSQSPRYKVTKRGQDVALRCDPISGHVSLYWYRQALGQGPEFLTYFNYEAQQDKSGLPNDRFSAERPEGSISTLTIQRTEQRDSAMYRCASSVGTGLEAFFGQGTRLTVV.

The rearrangement uses TRBV20-1 and TRBJ2-1, with 8 bases aligning to TRBD2. This CDR3 region has 14 residues. CDR1 and CDR2 from the germline V gene are DFQATT and SNEGSKA (reference sequence). V lost 4 bases, J lost 5 bases, and 7 bases stayed unmatched. The CDR3: CSAKGGRWDNEQFF. The CDR3 nucleotides are TGCAGTGCTAAAGGCGGGAGGTGGGACAATGAGCAGTTCTTC.

This clonotype occurred many times. The rearrangement joins TRBV7-9 to TRBJ1-1, with 7 positions matching TRBD1. V was pared by 4 bases and J by 3 bases, with 5 bases of the junction left unmatched. Germline CDR1 is SEHNR and CDR2 is FQNEAQ (reference sequence). The CDR3 runs 14 residues. The CDR3 here is CASSSRQGHTEAFF. The CDR3 nucleotides read TGTGCCAGCAGCTCTCGACAGGGTCACACTGAAGCTTTCTTT.

Details on this clonotype: Because it lacks the conserved phenylalanine or tryptophan at the end, this CDR3 is likely a read error. This sequence joins TRBV20-1 and TRBJ2-7; D is unresolved. Germline CDR1 reads DFQATT; CDR2 reads SNEGSKA (reference sequence). The CDR3 consists of 15 residues. V was trimmed by 0 bases and J by 0 bases, leaving 12 bases between them. For the CDR3, the DNA is TGCAGTGCTAGAGATCGGATTTCAAGCTCCTACGAGCAGTACTTA. Its protein product is CSARDRISSSYEQYL.

Many counts were recorded for this clonotype. The chain carries TRBV11-2 and TRBJ2-7, with D unclear. Germline CDR1 reads SGHAT; CDR2 reads FQNNGV. V gave up 5 bases and J gave up 5 bases, with 16 bases separating them. The CDR3 runs to 14 residues. The CDR3 here is CASSLFQVSDEQYF. CDR3 nucleotide sequence: TGTGCCAGCAGCCTGTTTCAGGTTTCGGACGAGCAGTACTTC. The complete variable domain, with remaining parts taken from reference TRBV11-2 and TRBJ2-7, reads EAGVAQSPRYKIIEKRQSVAFWCNPISGHATLYWYQQILGQGPKLLIQFQNNGVVDDSQLPKDRFSAERLKGVDSTLKIQPAKLEDSAVYLCASSLFQVSDEQYFGPGTRLTVT.